This T cell receptor beta chain was observed in a study of cytomegalovirus exposure and HLA in healthy donors. At the level of the study: Counted in an early data release were some 81 million unique TCRs from HLA-typed donors.

V shed 0 bases and J 2 bases; nucleotides not matched to a gene: 11. The CDR3 runs 18 residues. From germline, CDR1 is GTSNPN and CDR2 SVGIG (reference sequence). Study results and caveats: In a later analysis, TCR beta V- and J-gene trimming was associated with a missense DCLRE1C variant. The likely origin of a cluster of highly shared sequence variants was a sequencing artifact. The study flagged 150 to 200 TCR beta chains as cytomegalovirus-associated.

13 Jbeta primers and 60 Vbeta primers were used for the PCR. The assay was immunoSEQ multiplex PCR, and TCRdb's table has in-frame clones only and misses some. The repertoire has some 70,000 clones, about 78% of them found once; the top ten carry over 2.5%. To note about this clone: Its antigen is undetermined.

The receptor comes from a man between 18 and 35 years old in good health and CMV-seronegative. This sequence joins TRBV30 and TRBJ2-3; 10 bases agree with TRBD1. The sample taken for sequencing was PBMCs. Here the CDR3 reads CAWSVPLWTGGNTDTQYF. As DNA, the CDR3 is TGTGCCTGGAGTGTACCCCTTTGGACAGGGGGTAACACAGATACGCAGTATTTT.